This T cell receptor (beta chain) is drawn from a study of blood T cell repertoires in COVID-19. Study-wide background: Samples taken during acute and convalescent COVID-19 were collected in the United States, Italy and Spain. T cells, B-cell-depleted T cells, or PBMCs supplied cDNA or gDNA.

CDR3 length: 15 residues. Trimming cost V 2 bases and J 0 bases, with 7 bases left between them. Germline V lookup: CDR1 KGHSH, CDR2 LQKENI. Authors' processing steps: Estimated nucleated cell counts came from reference gene primer amplification. Produced via immunoSEQ multiplex PCR; TCRdb's table is partial and in-frame only. V, J and clone size are taken as reported in that table, and D and trimming were inferred from the DNA itself. The sample lists about 240,000 clones; more than 70% were seen once. The TCR comes from an older man with acute or convalescent COVID-19. This chain links TRBV18 with TRBJ1-4; the D is unclear. What was sequenced was peripheral blood. CDR3 bases: TGTGCCAGCTCACCAGCGGTAGCAACTAATGAAAAACTGTTTTTT. It yields the protein CASSPAVATNEKLFF.